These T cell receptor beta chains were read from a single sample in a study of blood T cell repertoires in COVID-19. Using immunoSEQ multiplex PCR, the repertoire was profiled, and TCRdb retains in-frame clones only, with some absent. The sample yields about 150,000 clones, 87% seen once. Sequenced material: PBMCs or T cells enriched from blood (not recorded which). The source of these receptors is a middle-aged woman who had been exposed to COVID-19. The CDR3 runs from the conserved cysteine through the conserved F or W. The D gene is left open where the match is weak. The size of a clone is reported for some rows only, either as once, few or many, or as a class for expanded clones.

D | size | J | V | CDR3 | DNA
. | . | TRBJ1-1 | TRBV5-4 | CASSPRGVGNTEAFF | TGTGCCAGCAGCCCAAGGGGCGTGGGGAACACTGAAGCTTTCTTT
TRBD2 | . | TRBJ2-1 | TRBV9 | CASSPSGSTEQFF | TGTGCCAGCTCCCCTAGCGGGAGTACGGAGCAGTTCTTC
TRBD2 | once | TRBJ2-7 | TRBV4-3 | CASSQDPGLAGGEQYF | TGCGCCAGCAGCCAAGATCCCGGACTAGCGGGAGGTGAGCAGTACTTC
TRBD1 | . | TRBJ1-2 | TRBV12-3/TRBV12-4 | CASSAGQGDGYTF | TGTGCCAGCAGTGCAGGACAGGGGGATGGCTACACCTTC
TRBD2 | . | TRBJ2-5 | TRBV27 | CASSLGDYPETQYF | TGTGCCAGCAGTTTAGGGGACTATCCCGAGACCCAGTACTTC
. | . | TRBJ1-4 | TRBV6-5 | CASSYSTPRELFF | TGTGCCAGCAGTTACTCGACTCCACGGGAACTGTTTTTT
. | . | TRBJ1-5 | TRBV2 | CASGGDHNQPQHF | TGTGCCAGCGGGGGGGACCACAATCAGCCCCAGCATTTT
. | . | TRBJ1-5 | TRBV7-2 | CASSFGQDQPQHF | TGTGCCAGCAGCTTTGGACAAGATCAGCCCCAGCATTTT
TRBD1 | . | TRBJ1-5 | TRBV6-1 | CASSEAGTGIDQPQHF | TGTGCCAGCAGTGAGGCCGGGACAGGGATCGATCAGCCCCAGCATTTT
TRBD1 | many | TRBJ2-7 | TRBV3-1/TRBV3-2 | CASSPTPNRRDRAYEQYF | TGTGCCAGCAGCCCGACACCGAATCGCCGGGACAGGGCCTACGAGCAGTACTTC
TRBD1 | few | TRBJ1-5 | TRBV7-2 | CASSPLTGDQPQHF | TGTGCCAGCAGCCCGTTGACAGGGGATCAGCCCCAGCATTTT
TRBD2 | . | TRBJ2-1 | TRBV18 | CASSPTSGGEQFF | TGTGCCAGCTCACCCACTAGCGGCGGTGAGCAGTTCTTC
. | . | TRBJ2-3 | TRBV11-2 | CASSLEGQSTDTQYF | TGTGCCAGCAGCTTAGAAGGACAGAGCACAGATACGCAGTATTTT
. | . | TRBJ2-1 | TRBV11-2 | CASSRRLRGSINEQFF | TGTGCCAGCAGCCGACGACTAAGAGGTTCTATCAATGAGCAGTTCTTC
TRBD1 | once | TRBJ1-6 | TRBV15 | CATSRDAGTGSNSPLHF | TGTGCCACCAGCAGAGATGCCGGGACAGGGAGTAATTCACCCCTCCACTTT
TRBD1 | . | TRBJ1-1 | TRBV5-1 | CASSLDRVGTEAFF | TGCGCCAGCAGTTTAGACAGGGTAGGAACTGAAGCTTTCTTT
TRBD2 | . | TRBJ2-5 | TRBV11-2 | CASSYPSGGYQETQYF | TGTGCCAGCAGCTATCCTAGCGGGGGGTACCAAGAGACCCAGTACTTC
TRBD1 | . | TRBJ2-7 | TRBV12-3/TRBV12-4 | CASRQGPSYEQYF | TGTGCCAGCAGACAGGGGCCCTCGTACGAGCAGTACTTC
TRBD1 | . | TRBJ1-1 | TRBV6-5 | CASSYKGTGTEAFF | TGTGCCAGCAGTTACAAAGGGACAGGGACTGAAGCTTTCTTT
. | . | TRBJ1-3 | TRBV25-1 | CASSELSVGSGNTIYF | TGTGCCAGCAGTGAATTGAGCGTGGGCTCTGGAAACACCATATATTTT
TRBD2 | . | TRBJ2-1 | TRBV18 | CASSPWPSGGLDYNEQFF | TGTGCCAGCTCACCATGGCCTAGCGGGGGCCTCGACTACAATGAGCAGTTCTTC
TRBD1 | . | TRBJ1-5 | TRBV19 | CASSITGQGGGPNQPQHF | TGTGCCAGTAGTATCACGGGACAGGGAGGGGGACCTAATCAGCCCCAGCATTTT
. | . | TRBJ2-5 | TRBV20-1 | CSASPRETQYF | TGCAGTGCCTCACCCCGGGAGACCCAGTACTTC
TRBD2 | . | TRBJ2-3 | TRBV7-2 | CASSLALAGGGTQYF | TGTGCCAGCAGCTTAGCGCTAGCGGGAGGGGGTACGCAGTATTTT
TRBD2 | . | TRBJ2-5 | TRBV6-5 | CASSYLTSGQETQYF | TGTGCCAGCAGTTACCTGACTAGCGGACAAGAGACCCAGTACTTC
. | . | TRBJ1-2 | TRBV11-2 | CASSLAQGGYGYTF | TGTGCCAGCAGCTTAGCTCAGGGTGGCTATGGCTACACCTTC
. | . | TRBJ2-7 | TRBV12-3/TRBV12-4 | CASSFRESYEQYF | TGTGCCAGCAGTTTCCGGGAGAGCTACGAGCAGTACTTC
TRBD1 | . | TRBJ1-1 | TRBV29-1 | CSVLTPGTANMNTEAFF | TGCAGCGTGCTAACACCCGGGACAGCTAATATGAACACTGAAGCTTTCTTT
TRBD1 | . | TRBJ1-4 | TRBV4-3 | CASSPRDRATNEKLFF | TGCGCCAGCAGCCCACGGGACAGGGCAACTAATGAAAAACTGTTTTTT
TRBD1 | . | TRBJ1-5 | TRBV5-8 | CASNPGQQPGGNQPQHF | TGTGCCAGTAATCCGGGACAGCAACCCGGTGGCAATCAGCCCCAGCATTTT
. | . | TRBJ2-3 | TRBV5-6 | CASSVPSRRTDTQYF | TGTGCCAGCAGCGTGCCCTCCAGGCGCACAGATACGCAGTATTTT
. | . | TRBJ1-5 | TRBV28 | CATARGYQPQHF | TGTGCCACAGCACGGGGATATCAGCCCCAGCATTTT
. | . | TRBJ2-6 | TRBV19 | CASSIVGGTSGANVLTF | TGTGCCAGTAGTATAGTAGGAGGGACCTCTGGGGCCAACGTCCTGACTTTC
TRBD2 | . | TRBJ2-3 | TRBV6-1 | CASSALAGGQNSDTQYF | TGTGCCAGCAGTGCTCTAGCGGGGGGGCAGAATTCAGATACGCAGTATTTT
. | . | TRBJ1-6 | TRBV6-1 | CASSEAKGDVNSPLHF | TGTGCCAGCAGTGAAGCCAAGGGGGATGTTAATTCACCCCTCCACTTT
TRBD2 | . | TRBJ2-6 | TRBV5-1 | CASSVGLAGGSGANVLTF | TGCGCCAGCAGCGTGGGACTAGCGGGAGGGTCTGGGGCCAACGTCCTGACTTTC
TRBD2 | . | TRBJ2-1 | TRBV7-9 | CASKGSGGSSYNEQFF | TGTGCCAGCAAGGGGTCGGGAGGGAGCTCCTACAATGAGCAGTTCTTC
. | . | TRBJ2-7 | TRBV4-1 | CASTKGDLGDNEQYF | TGCGCCAGCACGAAAGGCGATTTGGGAGACAACGAGCAGTACTTC
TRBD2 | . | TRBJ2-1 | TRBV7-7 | CASSPQPLPGGAEQFF | TGTGCCAGCAGCCCCCAACCTCTACCGGGAGGCGCTGAGCAGTTCTTC
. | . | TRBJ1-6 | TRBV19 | CASGVQGRSPLHF | TGTGCCAGCGGGGTCCAGGGGCGCTCACCCCTCCACTTT
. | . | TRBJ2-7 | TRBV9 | CASSVASYEQYF | TGTGCCAGCAGCGTAGCTAGCTACGAGCAGTACTTC
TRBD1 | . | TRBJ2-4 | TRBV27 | CASSFSPGQGMGYIQYF | TGTGCCAGCAGTTTTTCCCCGGGACAGGGGATGGGTTACATTCAGTACTTC
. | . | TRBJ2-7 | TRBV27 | CASSGHQTSYEQYF | TGTGCCAGCTCGGGACATCAAACCTCCTACGAGCAGTACTTC
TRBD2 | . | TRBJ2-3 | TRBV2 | CASVPGLAGADTQYF | TGTGCCAGCGTACCAGGACTAGCGGGAGCAGATACGCAGTATTTT
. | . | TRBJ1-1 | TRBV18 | CASSPGTGGMNTEAFF | TGTGCCAGCTCACCCGGGACGGGGGGAATGAACACTGAAGCTTTCTTT
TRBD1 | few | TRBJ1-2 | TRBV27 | CASKLRGRGYGYTF | TGTGCCAGCAAACTCAGGGGGAGAGGGTATGGCTACACCTTC
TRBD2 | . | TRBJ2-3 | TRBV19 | CASSASPGLASTDTQYF | TGTGCCAGTAGTGCCTCGCCTGGACTAGCCTCCACAGATACGCAGTATTTT
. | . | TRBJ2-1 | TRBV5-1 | CASKAIAGLSYNEQFF | TGCGCCAGCAAGGCGATTGCGGGCCTATCCTACAATGAGCAGTTCTTC
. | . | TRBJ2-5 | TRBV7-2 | CASSLESRRLQETQYF | TGTGCCAGCAGCTTAGAGTCTCGGCGACTCCAAGAGACCCAGTACTTC
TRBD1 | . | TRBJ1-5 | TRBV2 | CASSAQGGNQPQHF | TGTGCCAGCAGTGCACAGGGGGGCAATCAGCCCCAGCATTTT
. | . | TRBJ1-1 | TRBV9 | CASSLGSMNTEAFF | TGTGCCAGCAGCCTCGGGTCCATGAACACTGAAGCTTTCTTT
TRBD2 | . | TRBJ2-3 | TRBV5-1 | CASSFTSGRASDTQYF | TGCGCCAGCAGCTTTACTAGCGGGAGGGCCTCAGATACGCAGTATTTT
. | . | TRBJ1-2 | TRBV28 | CANTGGEWNYGYTF | TGTGCCAACACGGGAGGGGAGTGGAACTATGGCTACACCTTC
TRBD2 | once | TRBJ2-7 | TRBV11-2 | CASSSPTLAGVGEQYF | TGTGCCAGCAGCTCCCCCACACTAGCGGGAGTGGGGGAGCAGTACTTC
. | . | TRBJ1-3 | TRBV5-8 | CASSLGDTSGNTIYF | TGTGCCAGCAGCTTGGGGGACACGTCAGGAAACACCATATATTTT
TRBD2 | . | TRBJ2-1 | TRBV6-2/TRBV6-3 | CASSRPGGGGYEQFF | TGTGCCAGCAGCCGACCGGGGGGTGGAGGGTATGAGCAGTTCTTC